This TCR beta chain was observed in a study of shared clonotypes between healthy human individuals. Sequencing was performed with immunoSEQ multiplex PCR; in TCRdb, only in-frame clones are kept and a portion is missing. The data show 2 million to 2.5 million clones, 92% seen once. CDR1 is MGHRA, CDR2 YSYEKL, per germline. J gave up 3 bases and V 4 bases, and 11 bases lay outside the gene matches. CDR3 length: 16 residues. The TCR comes from a man in his late teens or twenties in good health. Some clones in this sample may be carry-over from other donors' samples. The sequencing input was naive CD4+ T cells from PBMCs. Noted subset: CD45RA+ positively selected. The chain recombines TRBV4-1 with TRBJ2-5; the match to TRBD2 covers 7 bases. The CDR3 DNA follows: TGCGCCAGCAGCCCTCGGGAGGCGGGGTTAAAAGAGACCCAGTACTTC. It is translated as CASSPREAGLKETQYF.